Sequencing of this TCR beta chain was carried out in a study of beta chain features in type 1 diabetes. Study-level information: Across the samples, roughly 98 million sorted cells were examined in total. Findings and caveats of the study: Compared to healthy donors, patients appeared to have naive, central memory and Treg TCRB repertoires that were more alike.

This clone occurred a few times. Its target is unknown. Reverse transcription of all isolated RNA meant that expressed TCRB transcripts were sequenced. Naive, central memory and regulatory T cell samples came to a mean of about 4 million reads. TCRdb's copy holds only in-frame clones and misses some; the assay was immunoSEQ multiplex PCR. The sample lists about 410,000 clones; over 11% were seen once. The germline V and J ends were trimmed by 4 bases and 0 bases, with 10 bases remaining between them. The CDR3 spans 14 residues. Germline V gene data show CDR1 as SGHDT and CDR2 as YYEEEE. This sequence joins TRBV5-6 and TRBJ1-2; D gene uncertain. Sequenced: naive CD4+ T cells from blood. The TCR comes from a young man in good health. The CDR3 DNA follows: TGTGCCAGCAGCCGGCAGGATGCTAACTATGGCTACACCTTC. Translated, it gives CASSRQDANYGYTF.